This record concerns one T cell receptor (beta chain) sequence. There is no known antigen for this receptor. No quality values exist for individual bases; no much larger clone is one base distant. The sample is drawn from a study of blood T cell repertoires in COVID-19 (dated by TCRdb to the early 2020s). Regarding the research as a whole: Samples from collaborators originated in the United States, Italy and Spain and spanned both the acute and convalescent phases of COVID-19. The material from the prospective study consisted of cDNA or gDNA derived from T cells, B-cell-depleted T cells, or PBMCs. Sample metadata almost always included a de-identified subject ID, COVID-19 status, age in years and sex. Where available, HLA class I and class II types were taken from metadata supplied by the sample provider and were not determined by assay-based typing. The dataset comprised deeply sampled blood TCRbeta repertoires from subjects exposed to, actively infected with, or recovered from COVID-19. The samples were drawn from the first 160 participants of the ongoing ImmuneRACE study and from over 950 subjects provided by 6 global collaborators. A freely available public database, intended as a resource for researchers studying the immune response to SARS-CoV-2, is where the repertoires were released. Overall study outcomes, separate from this receptor: How much clinical and demographic metadata was included differed by source and by participant, and the metadata was provided uncurated.

Each collaborating institution followed its own protocols to collect whole blood in K2EDTA tubes. For TCRbeta analysis, collaborators shipped samples in one of three forms: frozen whole blood, isolated PBMCs, or DNA extracted from either of those sample types. The immunoSEQ Assay, a bias-controlled multiplex PCR, was used to amplify TCRbeta CDR3 regions from genomic DNA. Per the authors' processing: The number of nucleated cells in each sample was estimated by amplification of reference gene primers within the assay. To quantify the absolute abundance of each unique TCRbeta CDR3 rearrangement, sequence reads were collapsed and filtered. For each sample, productive Simpson clonality was calculated by taking the square root of Simpson's diversity index across productive rearrangements. Sourced from immuneACCESS, this table was stored by TCRdb with only in-frame sequences that have V and J called. A share of the clones is absent; for the studies checked, an unresolved V gene accounts for under half, and the remainder has no known explanation. The DNA was the basis for D and trimming; V, J and clone size are from that table. The sample contains roughly 46,000 clones, about 90% of them found a single time. The ten top clones hold about 15% of the sample.

The CDR3 has 12 amino acids, counting the end cysteine and phenylalanine. Just the 36-base CDR3 DNA is kept, in frame starting at base 1. Reading the germline V gene gives CDR1 SGHDN and CDR2 FVKESK. A distance of 7 bases separates the germline ends of V and J, which lose 1 base and 6 bases respectively. The sample consisted of peripheral blood. The sequence was collected from a human donor in a cohort sampled during active COVID-19. The chain uses TRBV14 and TRBJ2-7, with no reliable assignment of the D segment. The encoded CDR3 is CASSQGQFEQYF. The sequence in DNA is TGTGCCAGCAGCCAAGGGCAGTTCGAGCAGTACTTC.